This T cell receptor (beta chain) is from a study of vaccination and CD4 T cells after COVID-19 (dated by TCRdb to the early 2020s). Background for the entire study: Every convalescent patient had a positive nasal swab PCR test for SARS-CoV-2, with mild disease in nine patients and severe disease in one. Six males and four females were included in the convalescent cohort, with two Hispanic individuals, seven Caucasians, two Asians and one multiracial person represented. Participants got two doses of the Pfizer-BioNTech BNT162b2 vaccine (n=8) or two doses of the Moderna mRNA-1273 vaccine (n=2). Post-COVID blood samples were collected from convalescent patients a median of around 100 days after diagnosis, with a range of about 30 to 170 days. The time from the second vaccine dose to post-vaccine blood sampling had a median of roughly 77 days and ranged from about 12 to 250 days. Culture stimuli were overlapping spike peptide pools from SARS-CoV-2 and from the common cold coronaviruses HCoV-NL63, HCoV-OC43 and HCoV-229E. Control cultures received a CEFX viral epitope pool as the positive control, an HIV-1 Nef peptide pool as the negative control, or no peptide. In around 10 COVID-19 convalescent patients and a handful of infection-naive healthy vaccine recipients, researchers compared the spike-specific CD4+ TCR repertoire from before mRNA vaccination with the repertoire from after. Study-wide findings and limitations: Among the post-vaccine SARS-CoV-2-reactive clones in convalescent patients, a median about 87% showed up only after vaccination, which suggests vaccine-specific priming. The study included relatively few convalescent patients and did not analyze early timepoints after natural infection. The median count of SARS-CoV-2-reactive clonotypes went up from about 23 after infection to 30 to 40 after vaccination, although the change was not significant. Of the vaccine-specific clones found in convalescent patients, nearly all (304 of 307) were mono-reactive for SARS-CoV-2 spike instead of being cross-reactive with common cold coronaviruses.

To prepare the library, PCR was applied. At the Johns Hopkins FTIC core, DNA from the cultured CD4+ T cells underwent TCR sequencing with the Oncomine TCR Beta short-read assay. The QIAamp micro DNA kit was used to extract genomic DNA from the cultured CD4+ T cells. The Oncomine TCR Beta libraries from cultured CD4+ T cells were pooled using unique dual indexes and then sequenced on an Illumina iSeq 100. On the authors' methods: Non-productive sequences were removed, and CDR3s that did not start with C, did not end with F or W, or were shorter than 7 amino acids were discarded. Antigen-specific clonotypes were identified with the MANAFEST web application by comparing peptide-stimulated wells with reference and other culture wells. Positive clones required FDR below 0.05, an odds ratio above 5, and productive frequency above 0.1% in at least two of three replicate wells. Clonotypes that were significantly expanded in both SARS-CoV-2 spike wells and at least one common cold coronavirus spike condition were defined as cross-reactive. Using R version 3.6.1, CDR3 homology was evaluated through Levenshtein distances (stringdist) along with unrooted phylogenetic trees (ape). TCRdb reanalyzed the raw reads on its own, using fastp at Q25 for trimming and MiXCR for clone calling, and kept in-frame beta chains. Rows matching on CDR3 protein sequence are summarized as one entry with the most common DNA and genes. None of the V and J calls come from the authors' own analysis; TCRdb made them. Counted in this sample were 15,000 to 20,000 distinct CDR3 sequences; around 46% of them appeared once. The top ten clones comprise 5.5% to 6.5% of the sample.

In light of the paper, this sample's treatment or condition label describes: approximately 9-day PBMC culture with coronavirus spike peptide pools or control peptides (ViraFEST assay). The ViraFEST assay, used in the study, expanded antigen-specific T cells with peptide pools and then identified the expanded clonotypes through TCR sequencing. The convalescent patients' positive SARS-CoV-2 PCR tests fell between March and December 2020, which was before the Alpha, Beta and Delta variants emerged in the United States. Around 2 million PBMCs per well were cultured in IMDM with approximately 4.9% human AB serum and about 9.7 IU/ml IL-2, plus 10 ug/ml peptide pools. On days 3 and 7, half of the culture medium was replaced with fresh IL-2-containing medium. CD4+ T cells were isolated after approximately ten days of culture through negative selection using the EasySep CD4+ T cell isolation kit. Ficoll-Paque Plus gradient centrifugation was used to isolate PBMCs from whole blood, and the isolated PBMCs were then either used fresh or cryopreserved at -140C. Triplicate wells were generally used for each culture condition.

Trimming costs V 6 bases and J 2 bases, and their ends lie 10 bases apart. Sequences LNHDA (CDR1) and SQIVND (CDR2) are obtained from the germline V gene (reference sequence). Counted from cysteine to phenylalanine, this CDR3 has 13 amino acids. Of the read, only the CDR3 DNA is kept; its 39 bases are in frame from base 1. As to this clonotype: What antigen it recognizes has not been identified. Within one base of it there is no much larger clone, and no base qualities were kept.

Sequencing used CD4+ T cells from blood, cultured in vitro, obtained before SARS-CoV-2 vaccination. The clonotype comes from a human donor who had recovered from COVID-19. The V and J genes are TRBV19 and TRBJ2-5, and TRBD1 may be the D gene, going by 7 matching bases. The sequence in DNA is TGTGCCAGTAGCCAGGGGGGTCAAGAGACCCAGTACTTC. This is translated as CASSQGGQETQYF.